This T cell receptor (beta chain) was retrieved from a study of CD8+ T cells in alopecia areata. Turning to the study itself: It was oral tofacitinib, at 5 to 10 mg twice daily, that treated patients received. Overall study findings and caveats: In scalp and blood, many expanded lesional clones persisted during tofacitinib. Tofacitinib yielded significantly lower scalp clonality and fewer expanded CD8+ clones among the top 100.

Following extraction, RNA underwent reverse transcription to cDNA, which served as the sequencing template. Here immunoSEQ multiplex PCR was the method, and the copy in TCRdb shows in-frame clones only, minus some. The sample lists some 190,000 clones, more than 55% occurring once. The germline gives CDR1 GTSNPN, CDR2 SVGIG (reference sequence). Trimming left V 7 bases short and J 4 bases short, with 16 bases between. The CDR3 spans 13 residues. Regarding this clone: Its antigen is unidentified.

Treatment of the sample: oral pan-JAK inhibitor, 5-10 mg twice daily. The study team obtained lesional scalp punch biopsies and peripheral blood from alopecia areata patients. The V gene is TRBV30, the J gene TRBJ1-2, with D possibly TRBD1 on 6 matching bases. The sequence was obtained from a human donor with alopecia areata. The specimen comprised CD4+ T cells sorted from blood, sampled at week 4, from a patient treated with tofacitinib. CDR3 in amino acids: CAYQRGGSYGYTF. The CDR3 DNA sequence: TGTGCCTACCAGAGGGGGGGTAGCTATGGCTACACCTTC.